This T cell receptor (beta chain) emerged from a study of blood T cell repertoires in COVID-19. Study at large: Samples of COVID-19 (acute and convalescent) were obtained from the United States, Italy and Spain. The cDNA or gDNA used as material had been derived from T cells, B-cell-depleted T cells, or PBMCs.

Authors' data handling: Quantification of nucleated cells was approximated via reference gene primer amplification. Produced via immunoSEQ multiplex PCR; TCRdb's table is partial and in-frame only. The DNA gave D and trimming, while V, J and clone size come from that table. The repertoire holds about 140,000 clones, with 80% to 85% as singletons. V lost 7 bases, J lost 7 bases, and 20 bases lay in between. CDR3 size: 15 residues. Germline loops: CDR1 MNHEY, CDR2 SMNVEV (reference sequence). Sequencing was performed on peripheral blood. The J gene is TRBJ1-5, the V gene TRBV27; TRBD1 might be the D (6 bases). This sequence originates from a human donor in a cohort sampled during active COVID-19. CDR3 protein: CASNPWGGAGQPQHF. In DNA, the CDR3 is TGTGCCAGCAACCCTTGGGGGGGCGCGGGACAGCCCCAGCATTTT.